This T cell receptor (beta chain) was sequenced in a study of PD-L1 blockade in urothelial cancer. Study-wide context: The patients first took atezolizumab in the mid-2010s, receiving 1,200 mg intravenously every 3 weeks. When blood samples were assessed, the median T cell count was around 150,000. Blood was evaluated 3 weeks (second dose) and 6 weeks after therapy began. About 85% of the roughly 30 patients comprised males who had bladder-origin urothelial cancer.

Germline-derived CDR1 and CDR2 are MDHEN and SYDVKM. The CDR3 runs 18 residues. Trimming cost V 0 bases and J 6 bases; bases outside gene matches: 10. Here immunoSEQ multiplex PCR was the method, and the copy in TCRdb shows in-frame clones only, minus some. The sample carries 60,000 to 75,000 clones, approximately 84% recorded once. This clone is a singleton in its sample. Time point meaning: pretreatment peripheral blood. The receptor's source is a man between 60 and 75 years old with urothelial cancer. The chain couples TRBV28 to TRBJ2-1; 11 bases agree with TRBD1. Sequenced material: PBMCs, taken around atezolizumab (anti-PD-L1) treatment. CDR3: CASSLWSGQGGGGNEQFF. CDR3 in DNA: TGTGCCAGCAGTTTATGGTCGGGACAGGGGGGTGGGGGCAATGAGCAGTTCTTC.